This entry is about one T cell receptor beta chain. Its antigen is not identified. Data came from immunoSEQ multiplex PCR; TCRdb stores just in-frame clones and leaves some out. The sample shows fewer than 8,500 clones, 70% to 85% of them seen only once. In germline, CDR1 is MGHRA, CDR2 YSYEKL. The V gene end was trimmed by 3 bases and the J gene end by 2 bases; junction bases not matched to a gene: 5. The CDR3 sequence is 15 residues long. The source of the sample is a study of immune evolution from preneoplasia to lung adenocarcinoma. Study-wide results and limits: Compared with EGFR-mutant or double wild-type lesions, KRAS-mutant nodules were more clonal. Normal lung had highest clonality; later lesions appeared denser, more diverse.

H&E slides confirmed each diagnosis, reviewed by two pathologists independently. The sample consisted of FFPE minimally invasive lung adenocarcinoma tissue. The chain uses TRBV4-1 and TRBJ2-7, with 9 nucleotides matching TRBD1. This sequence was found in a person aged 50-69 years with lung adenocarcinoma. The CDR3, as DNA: TGCGCCAGCAGCCATCCGGGACAGGGTACCTACGAGCAGTACTTC. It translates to CASSHPGQGTYEQYF.